This T cell receptor beta chain was recorded in a study of T cells after yellow fever vaccination. CDR1 and CDR2 (germline): DFQATT, SNEGSKA (reference sequence). V was trimmed by 6 bases and J by 2 bases, leaving 11 bases between them. The CDR3 contains 12 residues. TCRdb processed the 5' RACE reads anew with MiXCR; each CDR3 protein has one entry. Counted here are about 130,000 distinct CDR3 sequences, 8% to 10% occurring once; the ten biggest clones make up 30% to 50%. The sample consisted of CD8+ T cells sorted from PBMCs, taken on the day of the yellow fever booster vaccination. The source is a man between 18 and 35 years old who received the YFV17D yellow fever vaccine. The V call is TRBV20-1, the J call TRBJ2-7, with TRBD2 as a possible D gene (7 bases). For the CDR3, the DNA is TGCAGTGCCTCCGGGGGGCCCTACGAGCAGTACTTC. Translation: CSASGGPYEQYF.